The present entry profiles one TCR beta chain with its context. Its antigen is unknown. Germline values: CDR1 ENHRY, CDR2 SYGVKD. The CDR3 extends over 12 amino acids. V lost 4 bases to trimming and J lost 8 bases, with 10 bases between them. This entry belongs to a study of blood T cells in healthy people across ages. Whole-study results and caveats: Calculation of diversity from one million T cells yielded estimates considered to be underestimates. Age showed a roughly linear inverse relationship with TCR beta diversity per million T cells.

A second roughly 6 to 12 cycle PCR used barcoded and J-beta primers. Tagging of each cDNA molecule was performed by a template-switch adaptor with 12 random nucleotides. From the 5' RACE reads, TCRdb called clonotypes with MiXCR, one entry per CDR3 protein. The sample yields about 1.1 million distinct CDR3 sequences, around two fifths seen once. Sample: blood. This rearrangement joins TRBV10-3 to TRBJ2-3; D is possibly TRBD2 (5 bases). The sequence was obtained from a man aged 18 to 30 in good health. The CDR3 region has the DNA TGTGCCATCAGTGGGACTGAAGGTACGCAGTATTTT. Amino acids: CAISGTEGTQYF.